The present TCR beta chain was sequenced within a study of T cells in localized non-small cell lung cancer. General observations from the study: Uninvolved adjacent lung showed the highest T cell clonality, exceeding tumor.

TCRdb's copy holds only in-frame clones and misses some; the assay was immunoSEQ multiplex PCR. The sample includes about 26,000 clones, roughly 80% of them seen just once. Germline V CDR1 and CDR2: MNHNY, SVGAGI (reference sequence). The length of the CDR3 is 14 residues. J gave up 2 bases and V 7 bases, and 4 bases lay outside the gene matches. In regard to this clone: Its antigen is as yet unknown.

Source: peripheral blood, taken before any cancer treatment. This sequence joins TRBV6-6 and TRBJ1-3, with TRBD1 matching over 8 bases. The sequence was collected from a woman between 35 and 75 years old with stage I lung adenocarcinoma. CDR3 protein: CASTKDRAGNTIYF. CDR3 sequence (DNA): TGTGCCAGCACCAAGGACAGGGCTGGAAACACCATATATTTT.